This record looks at one T cell receptor beta chain sequence and its context. The sample belongs to a study of shared clonotypes between healthy human individuals. Study background: Every donor yielded three CD4 naive, three CD4 memory, two CD8 naive and one CD8 memory plate.

Authors' analysis steps: Junction-only immunoSEQ sequences carried no quality scores, so filtering differed. Sequencing used immunoSEQ multiplex PCR; TCRdb keeps in-frame clones, though not all of them. V, J and clone size derive from that table, while D and trimming were established from the DNA sequence. This sample carries around 510,000 clones, approximately 95% of them seen once, and the ten largest clones take about 0.06%. CDR1 and CDR2 (germline): SGHVS, FQNEAQ. The CDR3 has 14 amino acids. The V end was cut by 5 bases, the J end by 0 bases, with 10 bases between. Sequenced sample: naive CD4+ T cells sorted from blood. Subset indicated: CD45RA+ positively selected. The V call is TRBV7-8, the J call TRBJ1-1; no definite D call. The source of this sequence is a woman younger than 45 in good health. The CDR3 DNA reads as TGTGCCAGCAGCGCAAGGGTCATGAACACTGAAGCTTTCTTT. Translation gives CASSARVMNTEAFF. The complete variable domain, with remaining parts taken from reference TRBV7-8 and TRBJ1-1, reads GAGVSQSPRYKVAKRGQDVALRCDPISGHVSLFWYQQALGQGPEFLTYFQNEAQLDKSGLPSDRFFAERPEGSVSTLKIQRTQQEDSAVYLCASSARVMNTEAFFGQGTRLTVV.